The clone carrying this T cell receptor (beta chain) has just a few counts. The antigen is not known. The record originates from a study of beta chain features in type 1 diabetes. The study's findings and limits: Patients with Type 1 diabetes showed moderately but significantly shorter TCRB CDR3s in all four CD4+ subsets. Whether TCRB rearrangement is influenced by HLA type went unresolved here.

The CDR3 is 13 residues long. Trimming pared 6 bases from V and 6 bases from J, leaving 14 bases between. Germline CDR1 reads SNHLY; CDR2 reads FYNNEI. Expressed TCRB transcripts were sequenced, since all the RNA that had been isolated was reverse transcribed. About 3.57 million reads per sample were averaged for naive, central memory and regulatory samples. Clones were read by immunoSEQ multiplex PCR, and TCRdb kept only the in-frame ones, dropping some. Of about 400,000 clones in the sample, 10% to 15% are singletons; the top ten hold about 0.01%. This sequence joins TRBV2 and TRBJ1-2; D gene unclear. Source material: naive CD4+ T cells from blood. The clonotype originates from a woman aged 18-29 years with type 1 diabetes. CDR3 DNA sequence: TGTGCCAGCAGCGAGGAGGGCAGCCATGGCTACACCTTC. Its translation: CASSEEGSHGYTF.